The 26 T cell receptor beta chains below come from one sample, sequenced in a study of PD-1 blockade in mismatch repair-deficient tumors. This table comes from immunoSEQ multiplex PCR, and its TCRdb copy is limited to in-frame clones, with some not included. Here the sample spans around 100,000 clones, 82% being singletons. This specimen was peripheral blood, taken roughly 35 weeks after starting pembrolizumab. These receptor sequences come from an adult with mismatch repair-deficient cancer.

This sequence joins TRBV29-1 and TRBJ2-1, with D perhaps TRBD1 or TRBD2 (5 bases each). The CDR3 totals 13 residues. Germline V gives CDR1 SQVTM, CDR2 ANQGSEA. V dropped 6 bases and J dropped 8 bases, with 17 bases sitting between them. CDR3 sequence (DNA): TGCAGCGTCCGGGACCCCCTTAATGATGAGCAGTTCTTC. This sequence encodes CSVRDPLNDEQFF.

CDR3 sequence: CASSWGLAGEQFF. As DNA, the CDR3 is TGTGCCAGCAGCTGGGGGCTAGCCGGTGAGCAGTTCTTC. This chain links TRBV7-2 with TRBJ2-1, with TRBD1 as a possible D gene (6 bases). Trimming cost V 4 bases and J 9 bases, with 13 bases left between them. This CDR3 has 13 amino acids. The germline CDR1 and CDR2 sequences are SGHTA and FQGNSA.

The chain combines TRBV10-3 with TRBJ2-7; D possibly uses TRBD1 or TRBD2 (5 bases each). The CDR3 has 15 amino acids. Trimming removed 6 bases at V and 0 bases at J, with 15 bases between. The germline gives CDR1 ENHRY, CDR2 SYGVKD. For the CDR3, the DNA is TGTGCCATCAGCACCGGGACGTCTAGCTCCTACGAGCAGTACTTC. Its protein product is CAISTGTSSSYEQYF.

This chain uses TRBV6-6 with TRBJ2-1; 7 nucleotides agree with TRBD2. This CDR3 region has 15 residues. Germline CDR1 reads MNHNY; CDR2 reads SVGAGI (reference sequence). V lost 6 bases to trimming and J lost 2 bases; unmatched junction nucleotides: 7. Written as DNA, the CDR3 is TGTGCCAGCAGACAGCGGGATGGGACCTACAATGAGCAGTTCTTC. Protein product: CASRQRDGTYNEQFF.

This sequence joins TRBV11-2 and TRBJ2-6, with D unclear. CDR3 size: 15 residues. V gave up 3 bases and J gave up 2 bases, with 8 bases separating them. Germline V lookup: CDR1 SGHAT, CDR2 FQNNGV. This CDR3 is CASSFQGTGANVLTF. CDR3 DNA: TGTGCCAGCAGCTTTCAAGGTACTGGGGCCAACGTCCTGACTTTC.

This rearrangement joins TRBV7-2 to TRBJ2-1; tentative D call: TRBD2 (6 bases). Trimming took 2 bases from V and 5 from J, leaving 10 bases between them. Germline V gives CDR1 SGHTA, CDR2 FQGNSA. The CDR3 loop spans 14 amino acids. CDR3 region: CASSLNSGDNEQFF. In DNA, the CDR3 is TGTGCCAGCAGCTTAAATAGCGGAGACAATGAGCAGTTCTTC.

V gene TRBV6-5 combines with J gene TRBJ1-4; TRBD1 aligns across 9 bases. After removal of 2 bases from V and 7 bases from J, the junction contained 8 bases not matched to a gene. Germline loops: CDR1 MNHEY, CDR2 SVGAGI. This CDR3 spans 16 amino acids. CDR3 DNA sequence: TGTGCCAGCAGTTACACCCCGTCACAGGGGGCTGAAAAACTGTTTTTT. Translated, it gives CASSYTPSQGAEKLFF.

J is TRBJ2-5 and V is TRBV5-4; D call uncertain. The V gene's germline CDR1 is SGHNT and CDR2 YYREEE (reference sequence). The CDR3 runs 12 residues. Trimming stripped 0 bases from V and 4 bases from J, with 4 bases between. For the CDR3, the DNA is TGTGCCAGCAGCTTGGCGGGAGAGACCCAGTACTTC. Its translation: CASSLAGETQYF.

The chain employs TRBV27 and TRBJ2-1, with TRBD2 identical over 12 bases. V shed 5 bases and J 4 bases; nucleotides not matched to a gene: 3. Germline V gives CDR1 MNHEY, CDR2 SMNVEV (reference sequence). The CDR3 runs 15 residues. The CDR3 loop reads CASSLAGGFYNEQFF. The CDR3 region has the DNA TGTGCCAGCAGTCTAGCGGGAGGGTTTTACAATGAGCAGTTCTTC.

The CDR3 sequence: CASSRGRGDYEQYF. The CDR3 region has the DNA TGTGCCAGCAGCCGCGGTAGAGGCGACTACGAGCAGTACTTC. The V gene is TRBV7-9, the J gene TRBJ2-7; D is ambiguous. CDR3 length: 14 residues. Germline V lookup: CDR1 SEHNR, CDR2 FQNEAQ (reference sequence). V shed 5 bases and J shed 3 bases, with 14 bases lying between them.

The chain combines TRBV27 with TRBJ2-7; D remains ambiguous. The germline V and J ends were trimmed by 6 bases and 0 bases, with 6 bases remaining between them. This CDR3 spans 12 amino acids. The germline CDR1 and CDR2 sequences are MNHEY and SMNVEV (reference sequence). CDR3 sequence reads: CASSFSSYEQYF. CDR3 in DNA: TGTGCCAGCAGCTTTAGCTCCTACGAGCAGTACTTC.

The chain carries TRBV4-2 and TRBJ1-3, with 10 bases matching TRBD1. With 2 bases clipped from V and 2 bases from J, the junction kept 9 bases outside the gene matches. In germline, CDR1 is LGHNA, CDR2 YNFKEQ. This CDR3 is 18 amino acids long. CDR3 sequence: CASSQTGTGDFAGNTIYF. The DNA of the CDR3 is TGTGCCAGCAGCCAAACCGGGACAGGGGATTTCGCTGGAAACACCATATATTTT.

The genes are TRBV25-1 and TRBJ1-1; D remains ambiguous. V dropped 3 bases and J dropped 0 bases, with 11 bases sitting between them. Germline CDR1 MGHDK, CDR2 SYGVNS. The CDR3 spans 15 residues. For the CDR3, the DNA is TGTGCCAGCAGTGACCAGCCGGGCTTGAACACTGAAGCTTTCTTT. Translated: CASSDQPGLNTEAFF.

The chain links TRBV6-6 to TRBJ2-7; the D gene is possibly TRBD2 (5 bases). CDR1 MNHNY and CDR2 SVGAGI come from the germline V gene (reference sequence). The CDR3 is 15 residues long. Trimming removed 0 bases from V and 3 bases from J, with 12 bases in between. The CDR3 DNA reads TGTGCCAGCAGTTACTCGATTTTCGGGAACTACGAGCAGTACTTC. Translation: CASSYSIFGNYEQYF.

The J gene is TRBJ2-1, the V gene TRBV7-2; TRBD1 aligns across 8 bases. The CDR3 is 15 amino acids. Germline V CDR1 and CDR2: SGHTA, FQGNSA. J lost 7 bases, V lost 5 bases, and 10 bases had no gene match. The CDR3 is CASSHQRQGPNEQFF. The CDR3 DNA is TGTGCCAGCAGCCACCAGCGACAGGGGCCTAATGAGCAGTTCTTC. Full variable domain (remainder filled in from reference TRBV7-2 and TRBJ2-1): GAGVSQSPSNKVTEKGKDVELRCDPISGHTALYWYRQSLGQGLEFLIYFQGNSAPDKSGLPSDRFSAERTGGSVSTLTIQRTQQEDSAVYLCASSHQRQGPNEQFFGPGTRLTVL.

This chain uses TRBV11-2 with TRBJ1-5; D gene uncertain. The germline V gene encodes CDR1 SGHAT and CDR2 FQNNGV. Deletions cut 0 bases from V and 4 bases from J, with 1 base between. The CDR3 extends over 12 amino acids. This chain's CDR3 is CASSLENQPQHF. In nucleotides, the CDR3 is TGTGCCAGCAGCTTAGAGAATCAGCCCCAGCATTTT.

The chain links TRBV2 to TRBJ2-1; D is unclear. This CDR3 is 13 amino acids long. Per the germline V gene, CDR1 is SNHLY and CDR2 is FYNNEI. V was shortened by 7 bases and J by 5 bases, with 12 bases between the two germline ends. The CDR3 region has the DNA TGTGCCAGCATTGGCACGAATAACAATGAGCAGTTCTTC. Translating gives CASIGTNNNEQFF.

V usage is TRBV5-4 and J usage is TRBJ2-5, with 12 nucleotides matching TRBD2. The CDR3 is made up of 15 amino acids. CDR1 and CDR2 (germline): SGHNT, YYREEE (reference sequence). With 2 bases clipped from V and 2 bases from J, the junction kept 1 base outside the gene matches. The DNA for the CDR3 is TGTGCCAGCAGCTTTACTAGCGGGGGGCAAGAGACCCAGTACTTC. This gives the protein CASSFTSGGQETQYF.

In its sample, this clone was seen a few times. V gene TRBV9 combines with J gene TRBJ2-7, with D possibly matching TRBD2 (6 bases). From germline, CDR1 is SGDLS and CDR2 YYNGEE. There are 14 residues in the CDR3. Trimming pared 4 bases from V and 3 bases from J, leaving 14 bases between. DNA of the CDR3: TGTGCCAGCAGCCTAGGCCTAGCGAACTACGAGCAGTACTTC. It specifies CASSLGLANYEQYF. The full variable domain, with the rest looked up from reference TRBV9 and TRBJ2-7, is DSGVTQTPKHLITATGQRVTLRCSPRSGDLSVYWYQQSLDQGLQFLIQYYNGEERAKGNILERFSAQQFPDLHSELNLSSLELGDSALYFCASSLGLANYEQYFGPGTRLTVT.

This clone was detected once. The chain combines TRBV19 with TRBJ1-3; D perhaps matches TRBD1 (6 bases). The CDR3 spans 12 residues. Germline V gene sequence: CDR1 LNHDA, CDR2 SQIVND (reference sequence). V lost 6 bases, J lost 4 bases, and 7 bases lay in between. The CDR3 is CASRDRGNTIYF. The CDR3 region has the DNA TGTGCCAGTAGGGACAGAGGAAACACCATATATTTT.

The rearrangement links TRBV9 to TRBJ2-1, with D hard to call. The CDR3 sequence is 15 residues long. CDR1 and CDR2 (germline): SGDLS, YYNGEE. Trimming removed 0 bases at V and 0 bases at J, with 7 bases between. The CDR3 DNA reads TGTGCCAGCAGCGTAGGTCTGTCCTCCTACAATGAGCAGTTCTTC. Its translation: CASSVGLSSYNEQFF.

The rearrangement joins TRBV5-8 to TRBJ2-7; 9 bases match TRBD2. This CDR3 spans 17 amino acids. Germline V gene data show CDR1 as SGHTS and CDR2 as YDEGEE. The trim removed 2 bases at V and 3 bases at J, leaving 12 bases unmatched. CDR3 region: CASSLVTSGLGGYEQYF. CDR3 in DNA: TGTGCCAGCAGCTTAGTGACTAGCGGCCTGGGGGGCTACGAGCAGTACTTC.

The rearrangement links TRBV19 to TRBJ1-2, with TRBD1 identical over 7 bases. The CDR3 length is 16 residues. Germline trimming cut 5 bases from V and 4 bases from J; bases unmatched to any gene: 13. Germline V gene sequence: CDR1 LNHDA, CDR2 SQIVND (reference sequence). The CDR3 reads CASSSWDRRSFYGYTF. The CDR3 nucleotides are TGTGCCAGTAGTTCGTGGGACAGACGAAGTTTCTATGGCTACACCTTC.

The rearrangement uses TRBV2 and TRBJ1-2; 9 bases are shared with TRBD1. Trimming took 2 bases from V and 9 from J; bases not matched to a gene: 7. The CDR3 runs to 14 residues. The V gene's germline CDR1 is SNHLY and CDR2 FYNNEI. As DNA, the CDR3 is TGTGCCAGCAGTGAAACGGGACAGGGAATCAGCTACACCTTC. Residues: CASSETGQGISYTF. Supplemented by reference TRBV2 and TRBJ1-2, the full variable domain reads EPEVTQTPSHQVTQMGQEVILRCVPISNHLYFYWYRQILGQKVEFLVSFYNNEISEKSEIFDDQFSVERPDGSNFTLKIRSTKLEDSAMYFCASSETGQGISYTFGSGTRLTVV.

The chain combines TRBV19 with TRBJ2-7, with 9 bases aligning to TRBD2. Germline CDR1 LNHDA, CDR2 SQIVND (reference sequence). J gave up 3 bases and V 4 bases, and 10 bases lay outside the gene matches. This CDR3 has 16 amino acids. DNA of the CDR3: TGTGCCAGTAGTAGCCAGATTCCAGCGGGAGGCTACGAGCAGTACTTC. Translation: CASSSQIPAGGYEQYF.

The chain is built from TRBV7-2 and TRBJ1-1; possible D gene TRBD1, 5 bases. CDR1 SGHTA and CDR2 FQGNSA come from the germline V gene. The length of the CDR3 is 14 residues. V was shortened by 2 bases and J by 1 base, with 8 bases between the two germline ends. Here the CDR3 DNA reads TGTGCCAGCAGCTTATCAGGGTCGAACACTGAAGCTTTCTTT. It specifies CASSLSGSNTEAFF.